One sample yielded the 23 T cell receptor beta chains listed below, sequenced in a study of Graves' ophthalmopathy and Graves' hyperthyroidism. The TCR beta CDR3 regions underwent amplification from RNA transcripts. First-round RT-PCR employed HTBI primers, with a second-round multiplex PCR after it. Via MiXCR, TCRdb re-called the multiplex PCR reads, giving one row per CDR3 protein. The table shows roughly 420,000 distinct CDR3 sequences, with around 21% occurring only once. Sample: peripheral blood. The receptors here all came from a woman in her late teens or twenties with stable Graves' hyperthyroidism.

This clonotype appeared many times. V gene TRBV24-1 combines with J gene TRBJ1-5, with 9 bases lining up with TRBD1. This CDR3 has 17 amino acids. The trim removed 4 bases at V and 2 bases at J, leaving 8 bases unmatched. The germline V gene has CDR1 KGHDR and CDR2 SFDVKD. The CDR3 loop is CATSDRGQGRRNQPQHF. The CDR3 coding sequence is TGTGCCACCAGTGACCGGGGACAGGGAAGACGCAATCAGCCCCAGCATTTT.

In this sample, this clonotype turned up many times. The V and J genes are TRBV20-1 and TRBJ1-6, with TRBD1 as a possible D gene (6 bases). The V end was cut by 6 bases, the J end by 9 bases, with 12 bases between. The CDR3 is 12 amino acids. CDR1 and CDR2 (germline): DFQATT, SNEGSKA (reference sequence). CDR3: CSATPDSSPLHF. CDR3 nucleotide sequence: TGCAGTGCCACCCCGGACAGTTCACCCCTCCACTTT.

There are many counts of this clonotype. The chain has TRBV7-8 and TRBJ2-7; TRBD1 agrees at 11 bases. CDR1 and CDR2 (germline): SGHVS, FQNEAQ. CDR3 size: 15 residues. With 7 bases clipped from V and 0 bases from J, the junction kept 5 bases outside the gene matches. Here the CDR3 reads CASTLGQGASYEQYF. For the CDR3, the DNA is TGTGCCAGCACCCTAGGACAGGGGGCCTCCTACGAGCAGTACTTC.

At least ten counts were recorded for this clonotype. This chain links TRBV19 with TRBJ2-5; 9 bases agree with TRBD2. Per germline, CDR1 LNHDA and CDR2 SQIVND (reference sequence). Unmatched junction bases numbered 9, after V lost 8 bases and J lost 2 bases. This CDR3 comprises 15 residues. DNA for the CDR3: TGTGCCAGTGGGCACCGGACTAGCGCGCAAGAGACCCAGTACTTC. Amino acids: CASGHRTSAQETQYF.

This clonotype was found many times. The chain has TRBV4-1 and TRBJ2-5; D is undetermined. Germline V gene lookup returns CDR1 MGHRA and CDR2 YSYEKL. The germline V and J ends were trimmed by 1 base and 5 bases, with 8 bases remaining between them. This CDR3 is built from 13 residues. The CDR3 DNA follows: TGCGCCAGCAGCCAAGTCAGTAAGGAGACCCAGTACTTC. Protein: CASSQVSKETQYF.

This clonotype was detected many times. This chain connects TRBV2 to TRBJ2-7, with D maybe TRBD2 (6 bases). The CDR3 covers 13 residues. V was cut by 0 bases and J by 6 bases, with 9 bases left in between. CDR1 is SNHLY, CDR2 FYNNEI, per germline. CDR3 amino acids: CASSEANGGEQYF. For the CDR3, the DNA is TGTGCCAGCAGTGAAGCGAACGGGGGCGAGCAGTACTTC.

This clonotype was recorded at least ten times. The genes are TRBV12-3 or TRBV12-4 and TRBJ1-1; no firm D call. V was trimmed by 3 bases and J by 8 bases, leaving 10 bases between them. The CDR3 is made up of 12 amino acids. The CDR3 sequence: CASSFGGYEAFF. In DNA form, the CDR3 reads TGTGCCAGCAGTTTTGGCGGGTACGAAGCTTTCTTT.

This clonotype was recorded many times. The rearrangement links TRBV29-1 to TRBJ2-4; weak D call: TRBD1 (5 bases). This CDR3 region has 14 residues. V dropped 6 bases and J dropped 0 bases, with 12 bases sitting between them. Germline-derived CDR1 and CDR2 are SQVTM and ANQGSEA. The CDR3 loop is CSVLSDRAKNIQYF. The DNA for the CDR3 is TGCAGCGTCCTGAGCGACAGAGCCAAAAACATTCAGTACTTC.

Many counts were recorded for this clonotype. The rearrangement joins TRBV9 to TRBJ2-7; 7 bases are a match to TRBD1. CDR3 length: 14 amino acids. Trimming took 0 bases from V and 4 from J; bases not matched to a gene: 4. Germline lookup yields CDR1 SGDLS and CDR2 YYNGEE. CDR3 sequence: CASSVEAGGYEQYF. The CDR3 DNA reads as TGTGCCAGCAGCGTAGAGGCAGGGGGATACGAGCAGTACTTC.

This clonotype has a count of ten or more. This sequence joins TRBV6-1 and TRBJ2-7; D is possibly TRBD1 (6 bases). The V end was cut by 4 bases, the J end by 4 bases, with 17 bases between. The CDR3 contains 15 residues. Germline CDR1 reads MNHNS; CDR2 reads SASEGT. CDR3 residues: CASSVDGTQRYEQYF. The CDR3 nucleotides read TGTGCCAGCAGTGTTGACGGGACACAGAGATACGAGCAGTACTTC.

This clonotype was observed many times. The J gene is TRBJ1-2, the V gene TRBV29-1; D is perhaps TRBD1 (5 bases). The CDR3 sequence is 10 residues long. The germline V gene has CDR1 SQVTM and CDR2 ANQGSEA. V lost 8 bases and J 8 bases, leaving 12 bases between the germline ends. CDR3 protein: CSIDSYGYTF. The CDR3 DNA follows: TGCAGCATAGACAGTTACGGCTACACCTTC.

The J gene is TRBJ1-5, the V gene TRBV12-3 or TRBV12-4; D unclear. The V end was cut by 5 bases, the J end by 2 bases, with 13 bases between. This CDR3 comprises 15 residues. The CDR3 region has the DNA TGTGCCAGCAGTCCCGAGAGGAATCGCAATCAGCCCCAGCATTTT. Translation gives CASSPERNRNQPQHF.

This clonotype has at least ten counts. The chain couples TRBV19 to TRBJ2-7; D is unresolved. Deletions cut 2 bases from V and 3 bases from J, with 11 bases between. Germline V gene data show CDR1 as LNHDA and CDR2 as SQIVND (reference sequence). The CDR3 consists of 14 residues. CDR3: CASSIRHKNYEQYF. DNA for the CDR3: TGTGCCAGTAGTATAAGACACAAAAACTACGAGCAGTACTTC.

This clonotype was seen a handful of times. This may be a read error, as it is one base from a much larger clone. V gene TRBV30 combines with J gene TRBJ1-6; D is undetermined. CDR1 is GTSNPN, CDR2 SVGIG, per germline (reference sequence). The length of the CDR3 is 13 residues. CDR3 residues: CAWSAEQNSHLHF. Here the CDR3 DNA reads TGTGCCTGGAGTGCCGAACAGAATTCACACCTCCACTTT.

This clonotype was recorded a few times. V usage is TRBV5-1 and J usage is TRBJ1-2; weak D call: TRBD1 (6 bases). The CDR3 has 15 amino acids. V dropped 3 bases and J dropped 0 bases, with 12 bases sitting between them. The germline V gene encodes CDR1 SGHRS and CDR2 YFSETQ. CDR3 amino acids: CASSSQGWSNYGYTF. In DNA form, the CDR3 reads TGCGCCAGCAGCTCACAGGGATGGTCTAACTATGGCTACACCTTC.

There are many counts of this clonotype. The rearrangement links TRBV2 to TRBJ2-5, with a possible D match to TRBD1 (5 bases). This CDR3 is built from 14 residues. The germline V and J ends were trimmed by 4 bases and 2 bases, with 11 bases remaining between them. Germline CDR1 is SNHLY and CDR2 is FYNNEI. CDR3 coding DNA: TGTGCCAGCAGTGGGGCTAGGGGACAAGAGACCCAGTACTTC. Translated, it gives CASSGARGQETQYF.

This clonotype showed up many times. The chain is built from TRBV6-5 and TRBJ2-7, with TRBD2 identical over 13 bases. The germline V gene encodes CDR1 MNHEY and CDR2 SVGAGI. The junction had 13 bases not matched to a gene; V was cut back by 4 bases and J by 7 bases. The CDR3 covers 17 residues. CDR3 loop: CASSSEGLAGILSEQYF. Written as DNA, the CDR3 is TGTGCCAGCAGTTCGGAGGGACTAGCGGGAATCTTGAGTGAGCAGTACTTC.

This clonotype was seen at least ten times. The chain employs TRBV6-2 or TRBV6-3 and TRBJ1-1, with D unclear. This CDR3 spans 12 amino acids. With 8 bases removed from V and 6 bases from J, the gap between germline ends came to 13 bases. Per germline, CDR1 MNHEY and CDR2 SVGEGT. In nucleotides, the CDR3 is TGTGCCAGCCAGAGGGCTGGGGCTGAAGCTTTCTTT. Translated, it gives CASQRAGAEAFF.

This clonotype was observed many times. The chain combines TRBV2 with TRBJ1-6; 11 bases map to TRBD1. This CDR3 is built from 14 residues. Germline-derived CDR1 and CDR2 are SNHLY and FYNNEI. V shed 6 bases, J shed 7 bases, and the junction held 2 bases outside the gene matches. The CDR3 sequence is CASRGDRGNSPLHF. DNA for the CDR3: TGTGCCAGCAGAGGGGACAGGGGGAATTCACCCCTCCACTTT.

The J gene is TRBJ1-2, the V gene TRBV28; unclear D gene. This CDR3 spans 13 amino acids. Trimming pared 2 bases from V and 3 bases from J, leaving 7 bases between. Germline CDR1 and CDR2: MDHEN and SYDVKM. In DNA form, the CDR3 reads TGTGCCAGCAGTTTACCGACGTACTATGGCTACACCTTC. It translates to CASSLPTYYGYTF.

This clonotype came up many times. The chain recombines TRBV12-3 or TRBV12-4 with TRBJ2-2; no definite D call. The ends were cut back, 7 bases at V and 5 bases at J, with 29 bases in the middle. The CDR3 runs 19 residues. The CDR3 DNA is TGTGCCAGCACCTTTAGGGCAGGTGGCATAAAACCGGAAACCGGGGAGCTGTTTTTT. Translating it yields CASTFRAGGIKPETGELFF.

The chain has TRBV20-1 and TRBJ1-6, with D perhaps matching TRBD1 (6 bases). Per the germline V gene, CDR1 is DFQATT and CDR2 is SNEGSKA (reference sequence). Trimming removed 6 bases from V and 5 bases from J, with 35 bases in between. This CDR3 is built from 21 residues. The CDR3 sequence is CSAPKGFRDKEAKTNNSPLHF. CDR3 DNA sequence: TGCAGTGCACCCAAAGGATTCCGGGACAAAGAAGCAAAAACCAATAATTCACCCCTCCACTTT.

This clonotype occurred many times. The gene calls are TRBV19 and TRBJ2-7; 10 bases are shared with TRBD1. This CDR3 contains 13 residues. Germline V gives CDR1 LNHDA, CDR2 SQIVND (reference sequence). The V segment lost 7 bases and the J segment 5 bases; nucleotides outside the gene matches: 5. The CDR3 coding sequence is TGTGCCAGTAAGGTGACAGGGGGCAACGAGCAGTACTTC. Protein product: CASKVTGGNEQYF.